These T cell receptor beta chains were read from a single sample in a study of blood T cell repertoires in COVID-19. TCRdb's copy holds only in-frame clones and misses some; the assay was immunoSEQ multiplex PCR. The sample contains about 89,000 clones, over 75% of which appear only once. Source material: peripheral blood. The receptor set was obtained from a woman of 80 years or more with acute or convalescent COVID-19. Both conserved end residues are part of each CDR3. D genes are given only for firm matches. The listing skips clone size in some rows; elsewhere it reads once, few, many or a size class.

d_call	v_call	cdr3_length	j_call	clone_size	cdr3_nt	cdr3_aa
TRBD1	TRBV24-1	16	TRBJ2-3	-	TGTGCCACCAGTGATTTGCCGGGACAGGGGGAAGATACGCAGTATTTT	CATSDLPGQGEDTQYF
TRBD1	TRBV18	15	TRBJ2-5	-	TGTGCCAGCTCACCAATGACAGGGTCCGAAGAGACCCAGTACTTC	CASSPMTGSEETQYF
-	TRBV7-3	14	TRBJ1-2	-	TGTGCCAGCAGCTTATCACCCACAGGGCTCGGCTACACCTTC	CASSLSPTGLGYTF
TRBD2	TRBV15	13	TRBJ2-3	-	TGTGCCACCAGCAGAGAATCCGGACTAGCTGCGTATTTT	CATSRESGLAAYF
-	TRBV5-6	14	TRBJ1-2	-	TGTGCCAGCAGCCCGCGAAGTTACGCCGAGGGCTACACCTTC	CASSPRSYAEGYTF
TRBD1	TRBV9	16	TRBJ1-1	-	TGTGCCAGCAGCCCCCGGACAGGGGGCATGGGCACTGAAGCTTTCTTT	CASSPRTGGMGTEAFF
TRBD1	TRBV27	15	TRBJ1-6	-	TGTGCCAGCAGTTTTCTAGACAGGGTAAATTCACCCCTCCACTTT	CASSFLDRVNSPLHF
-	TRBV6-5	13	TRBJ2-1	-	TGTGCCAGCAGTAAGCCAGGGGGGCGTGAGCAGTTCTTC	CASSKPGGREQFF
-	TRBV7-9	13	TRBJ1-5	-	TGTGCCAGCAGCTGGAGGGGCAATCAGCCCCAGCATTTT	CASSWRGNQPQHF
-	TRBV7-2	17	TRBJ2-6	-	TGTGCCAGCAGCGATTTTTCACATGGTTCTGGGGCCAACGTCCTGACTTTC	CASSDFSHGSGANVLTF
-	TRBV18	16	TRBJ1-5	medium-sized	TGTGCCAGCTCACCGTTCCCTACAGGGTCCGATCAGCCCCAGCATTTT	CASSPFPTGSDQPQHF
-	TRBV7-2	15	TRBJ2-1	-	TGTGCCAGCAGCTTAGGGTCAGGCCTTAACAATGAGCAGTTCTTC	CASSLGSGLNNEQFF
TRBD1	TRBV6-5	13	TRBJ1-2	-	TGTGCCAGCAGTATCGGACAGGGATGGGGCTACACCTTC	CASSIGQGWGYTF
-	TRBV4-3	17	TRBJ1-4	-	TGCGCCAGCAGCCAAGATTGGGGTGCGGCGGCGGGTGAAAAACTGTTTTTT	CASSQDWGAAAGEKLFF
-	TRBV12-3/TRBV12-4	13	TRBJ1-1	-	TGTGCCAGCAGTCCCCGGGGGGGGACTGAAGCTTTCTTT	CASSPRGGTEAFF
-	TRBV28	14	TRBJ2-2	-	TGTGCCAGCAGCACCCGACGGGGCACCGGGGAGCTGTTTTTT	CASSTRRGTGELFF
-	TRBV28	13	TRBJ1-1	once	TGTGCCAGCACAGGGACAACCAGACCTGAAGCTTTCTTT	CASTGTTRPEAFF
-	TRBV4-3	16	TRBJ1-5	-	TGCGCCAGCAGCCCCAACGCCGGGGGGACAAGTCAGCCCCAGCATTTT	CASSPNAGGTSQPQHF
TRBD1	TRBV27	15	TRBJ1-4	-	TGTGCCAGCGGGACATGGGACAGTAGTAATGAAAAACTGTTTTTT	CASGTWDSSNEKLFF
TRBD1	TRBV5-1	14	TRBJ1-6	-	TGCGCCAGCAGTCGGACAGGGCGTAATTCACCCCTCCACTTT	CASSRTGRNSPLHF
TRBD1	TRBV5-4	18	TRBJ1-1	-	TGTGCCAGCAGCGGTACCGGGACAGGGGGCACCTGGAGCACTGAAGCTTTCTTT	CASSGTGTGGTWSTEAFF
-	TRBV19	14	TRBJ1-1	few	TGTGCCAGTGGGGATGGGGCCATGAACACTGAAGCTTTCTTT	CASGDGAMNTEAFF
-	TRBV18	15	TRBJ2-5	-	TGTGCCAGCTCACCACCGTCGACACGTCAAGAGACCCAGTACTTC	CASSPPSTRQETQYF
TRBD1	TRBV6-6	13	TRBJ1-2	few	TGTGCCAGCAGTGGACAGGTGAACTATGGCTACACCTTC	CASSGQVNYGYTF
TRBD2	TRBV10-3	15	TRBJ2-1	-	TGTGCCATCAGTGACCCTCGCGGGGGGGACAATGAGCAGTTCTTC	CAISDPRGGDNEQFF
TRBD1	TRBV5-4	16	TRBJ1-2	-	TGTGCCAGCAGCTTGGGGGACAGGGGCGTTAGCTATGGCTACACCTTC	CASSLGDRGVSYGYTF
-	TRBV5-1	17	TRBJ1-1	-	TGCGCCAGCAGCTTGGACCCCGGGAGGGCGCGTAGAACTGAAGCTTTCTTT	CASSLDPGRARRTEAFF
-	TRBV6-2/TRBV6-3	13	TRBJ1-2	-	TGTGCCAGCAGTAAGGACAGCAACTATGGCTACACCTTC	CASSKDSNYGYTF
-	TRBV19	13	TRBJ2-3	-	TGTGCCACGGGAGCGGGTGGGACAGATACGCAGTATTTT	CATGAGGTDTQYF
-	TRBV7-2	14	TRBJ2-3	-	TGTGCCAGCAGCCAGGACTCAGGAGGCGATACGCAGTATTTT	CASSQDSGGDTQYF
TRBD1	TRBV28	16	TRBJ1-5	few	TGTGCCAGCACCCAACCACCGGGACAGGGGTATCAGCCCCAGCATTTT	CASTQPPGQGYQPQHF
-	TRBV19	14	TRBJ1-3	-	TGTGCCAGTAAGCCGGGGTCCTCTGGAAACACCATATATTTT	CASKPGSSGNTIYF
TRBD1	TRBV12-3/TRBV12-4	13	TRBJ1-2	-	TGTGCCAGCAGCCTGACAGGGGGGGAAGGCTACACCTTC	CASSLTGGEGYTF
-	TRBV15	13	TRBJ1-1	-	TGTGCCACCAGCAGAGACAGGGTGACTGAAGCTTTCTTT	CATSRDRVTEAFF
TRBD1	TRBV5-6	15	TRBJ2-4	once	TGTGCCAGCAGCTTTTTGGGACAGGGAACCAACATTCAGTACTTC	CASSFLGQGTNIQYF
TRBD1	TRBV7-3	14	TRBJ1-1	few	TGTGCCAGCAAGGGGGCGGGATCGTTCACTGAAGCTTTCTTT	CASKGAGSFTEAFF
-	TRBV2	13	TRBJ1-1	-	TGTGCCAGCAGTGTCGGAGGGATCACTGAAGCTTTCTTT	CASSVGGITEAFF
-	TRBV2	13	TRBJ1-1	-	TGTGCCAGCAGTGAGTCAGGGGACACTGAAGCTTTCTTT	CASSESGDTEAFF
-	TRBV9	15	TRBJ1-3	-	TGTGCCAGCAGCGTAGGCAGAAGCTCTGGAAACACCATATATTTT	CASSVGRSSGNTIYF
TRBD1	TRBV29-1	13	TRBJ2-5	-	TGCAGCGTTGCTGAGGGGGCGAGTGAGACCCAGTACTTC	CSVAEGASETQYF
-	TRBV18	13	TRBJ2-3	-	TGTGCCAGCTCACCGGGCACCACAGATACGCAGTATTTT	CASSPGTTDTQYF
TRBD1	TRBV5-4	12	TRBJ1-1	-	TGTGCCAGCAGCCAGACAGGGATTGAAGCTTTCTTT	CASSQTGIEAFF
TRBD1	TRBV23-1	15	TRBJ2-5	-	TGCGCCAGCAGTCAGTTAACAGGGGGCGAAGAGACCCAGTACTTC	CASSQLTGGEETQYF
TRBD1	TRBV5-1	16	TRBJ1-1	-	TGCGCCAGCAGCCTACAACCGGGACAGACGAACACTGAAGCTTTCTTT	CASSLQPGQTNTEAFF
-	TRBV6-2/TRBV6-3	14	TRBJ2-5	-	TGTGCCAGCAGTTACTCCCTTTCCCGAGAGACCCAGTACTTC	CASSYSLSRETQYF
-	TRBV24-1	14	TRBJ2-1	once	TGTGCCACCAGTGATCGGACAGCCAACAATGAGCAGTTCTTC	CATSDRTANNEQFF
TRBD1	TRBV5-1	15	TRBJ1-1	-	TGCGCCAGCCAACAGGGGGCGGGCCCGAACACTGAAGCTTTCTTT	CASQQGAGPNTEAFF
-	TRBV7-6	13	TRBJ1-1	-	TGTGCCAGCAGCCGTCTCGGGGAGGCTGAAGCTTTCTTT	CASSRLGEAEAFF
TRBD1	TRBV2	15	TRBJ1-4	-	TGTGCCAGCAGTCAGAACAGGGGGCTTAATGAAAAACTGTTTTTT	CASSQNRGLNEKLFF
TRBD1	TRBV29-1	15	TRBJ2-3	-	TGCAGCGGACAGGGGTTAAAGACTAGCACAGATACGCAGTATTTT	CSGQGLKTSTDTQYF
-	TRBV30	14	TRBJ1-5	-	TGTGCCTGGAGTGTCGGGGGTGGCAATCAGCCCCAGCATTTT	CAWSVGGGNQPQHF
-	TRBV5-1	16	TRBJ1-3	few	TGCGCCAGCAGCTTGGCAGGGACAAGATTTGGAAACACCATATATTTT	CASSLAGTRFGNTIYF
TRBD1	TRBV19	13	TRBJ1-2	-	TGTGCCAGTAGCCTGGACAGGAACTATGGCTACACCTTC	CASSLDRNYGYTF
TRBD1	TRBV5-4	13	TRBJ1-4	-	TGTGCCAGCAGCTCACAGGGGGGGGGCGTGCTGTTTTTT	CASSSQGGGVLFF
-	TRBV2	15	TRBJ1-6	-	TGTGCCAGCAGGGCGTCTAGCTCCTATAATTCACCCCTCCACTTT	CASRASSSYNSPLHF
-	TRBV11-2	15	TRBJ2-5	once	TGTGCCAGCAGCGAGGGAGTAGTCGGCCGGGAGACCCAGTACTTC	CASSEGVVGRETQYF
-	TRBV19	15	TRBJ1-5	-	TGTGCCAGTAGTCCACCTAGCGGGGGGCTGGAGCCCCAGCATTTT	CASSPPSGGLEPQHF
-	TRBV3-1/TRBV3-2	12	TRBJ1-4	once	TGTGCCAGCAGCAGCGGCCTTGAAAAACTGTTTTTT	CASSSGLEKLFF
-	TRBV18	16	TRBJ2-3	-	TGTGCCAGCTCACAGATAAAACAGGGCCGCACAGATACGCAGTATTTT	CASSQIKQGRTDTQYF
-	TRBV11-2	13	TRBJ1-5	-	TGTGCCAGCAGCTCTCAGAGCAATCAGCCCCAGCATTTT	CASSSQSNQPQHF